This T cell receptor (beta chain) was profiled in a study of T-cell memory formation after mild COVID-19. One entry per CDR3 protein, called by TCRdb with MiXCR from the 5' RACE reads. The table lists around 160,000 distinct CDR3 sequences, roughly 10% of them singletons. This clonotype showed up just a few times. J gave up 3 bases and V 3 bases, and 8 bases lay outside the gene matches. The CDR3 extends over 17 amino acids. Germline V gene sequence: CDR1 SGDLS, CDR2 YYNGEE. This chain connects TRBV9 to TRBJ2-2, with 10 bases fitting TRBD2. The specimen was PBMCs or a T cell subset sorted from them (not recorded which). The clonotype originates from a young man who had mild COVID-19 (a few samples of this study predate the infection). Cell type and time point are not known. CDR3 sequence reads: CASSAGSSGGYTGELFF. The CDR3 nucleotides read TGTGCCAGCAGCGCCGGGTCTAGCGGGGGATACACCGGGGAGCTGTTTTTT.